A single sample gave rise to the 10 T cell receptor beta chains below, sequenced in a study of blood T cell repertoires in COVID-19. This table comes from immunoSEQ multiplex PCR, and its TCRdb copy is limited to in-frame clones, with some not included. This table has hundreds of thousands of clones, 85% appearing once. Specimen: peripheral blood. These receptors came from a human donor in a cohort sampled during active COVID-19.

This clone has only one observation. V and J are TRBV12-3 or TRBV12-4 and TRBJ2-1; possible D gene TRBD2, 6 bases. The CDR3 runs to 13 residues. V was pared by 1 base and J by 10 bases, with 11 bases between. CDR3 coding DNA: TGTGCCAGCAGTTTAGTGACTAGTCGCGAGCAGTTCTTC. Encoded protein: CASSLVTSREQFF.

The genes are TRBV18 and TRBJ2-4; D possibly corresponds to TRBD2 (5 bases). The V end was cut by 5 bases, the J end by 1 base, with 12 bases between. The CDR3 extends over 15 amino acids. The V gene's germline CDR1 is KGHSH and CDR2 LQKENI. The CDR3 DNA is TGTGCCAGCTCAATACTTGGGGAGGCCAAAAACATTCAGTACTTC. Protein sequence: CASSILGEAKNIQYF. Drawing the rest from reference TRBV18 and TRBJ2-4, the complete variable domain is NAGVMQNPRHLVRRRGQEARLRCSPMKGHSHVYWYRQLPEEGLKFMVYLQKENIIDESGMPKERFSAEFPKEGPSILRIQQVVRGDSAAYFCASSILGEAKNIQYFGAGTRLSVL.

The chain is built from TRBV12-3 or TRBV12-4 and TRBJ1-3; D gene uncertain. The V gene lost 6 bases and the J gene lost 7 bases, with 10 bases spanning the gap. The CDR3 spans 12 residues. This chain's CDR3 is CASSPGTNTIYF. The CDR3 DNA reads TGTGCCAGCAGCCCGGGTACGAACACCATATATTTT.

The chain is built from TRBV6-2 or TRBV6-3 and TRBJ2-7; 8 bases agree with TRBD2. V shed 0 bases and J 6 bases; nucleotides not matched to a gene: 1. Germline V gene lookup returns CDR1 MNHEY and CDR2 SVGEGT. The CDR3 is 13 residues long. This CDR3 is CASSYSGRAEQYF. As DNA, the CDR3 is TGTGCCAGCAGTTACTCCGGGAGGGCCGAGCAGTACTTC.

The V gene is TRBV2, the J gene TRBJ1-2; TRBD1 is a possible D gene (6 bases). Trimming pared 2 bases from V and 0 bases from J, leaving 13 bases between. The CDR3 has 16 residues. The V gene's germline CDR1 is SNHLY and CDR2 FYNNEI. In nucleotides, the CDR3 is TGTGCCAGCAGTGAAATGGCCAGGGACACTAACTATGGCTACACCTTC. It translates to CASSEMARDTNYGYTF. The whole variable domain, filled in from reference TRBV2 and TRBJ1-2, reads EPEVTQTPSHQVTQMGQEVILRCVPISNHLYFYWYRQILGQKVEFLVSFYNNEISEKSEIFDDQFSVERPDGSNFTLKIRSTKLEDSAMYFCASSEMARDTNYGYTFGSGTRLTVV.

The rearrangement links TRBV6-5 to TRBJ2-5; D might be TRBD1 (6 bases). The germline CDR1 and CDR2 sequences are MNHEY and SVGAGI. V lost 6 bases, J lost 4 bases, and 9 bases lay in between. The CDR3 has 12 residues. The CDR3 loop reads CASSVTGETQYF. CDR3 nucleotides: TGTGCCAGCAGCGTGACAGGAGAGACCCAGTACTTC.

This chain connects TRBV9 to TRBJ2-3, with D possibly matching TRBD1 (5 bases). V was trimmed by 2 bases and J by 4 bases, leaving 11 bases between them. CDR1 and CDR2 (germline): SGDLS, YYNGEE. The CDR3 totals 14 residues. The CDR3 coding sequence is TGTGCCAGCAGCGTCAACTGGGGCGCAGATACGCAGTATTTT. Its translation: CASSVNWGADTQYF.

The chain is built from TRBV5-3 and TRBJ2-7; D uncertain. TRBV5-3 falls under the ORF class, with uncertain function. This CDR3 comprises 10 residues. V was trimmed by 3 bases and J by 9 bases, leaving 7 bases between them. The CDR3 protein is CARSSMRQYF. The CDR3 nucleotides read TGTGCCAGAAGCTCAATGCGGCAGTACTTC.

The chain carries TRBV2 and TRBJ2-5; 9 bases are a match to TRBD1. The CDR3 spans 15 residues. V shed 6 bases and J 5 bases; nucleotides not matched to a gene: 10. Germline CDR1 SNHLY, CDR2 FYNNEI. The CDR3 region is CASRKQGASSETQYF. The DNA of the CDR3 is TGTGCCAGCAGGAAACAGGGGGCTTCGTCGGAGACCCAGTACTTC.

The J gene is TRBJ2-7, the V gene TRBV10-3; D may be TRBD1 (6 bases). The CDR3 spans 13 residues. Germline CDR1 and CDR2: ENHRY and SYGVKD. V was shortened by 3 bases and J by 5 bases, with 11 bases between the two germline ends. The DNA of the CDR3 is TGTGCCATCAGTGAAACGGACAGTCACGAGCAGTACTTC. Translated: CAISETDSHEQYF.